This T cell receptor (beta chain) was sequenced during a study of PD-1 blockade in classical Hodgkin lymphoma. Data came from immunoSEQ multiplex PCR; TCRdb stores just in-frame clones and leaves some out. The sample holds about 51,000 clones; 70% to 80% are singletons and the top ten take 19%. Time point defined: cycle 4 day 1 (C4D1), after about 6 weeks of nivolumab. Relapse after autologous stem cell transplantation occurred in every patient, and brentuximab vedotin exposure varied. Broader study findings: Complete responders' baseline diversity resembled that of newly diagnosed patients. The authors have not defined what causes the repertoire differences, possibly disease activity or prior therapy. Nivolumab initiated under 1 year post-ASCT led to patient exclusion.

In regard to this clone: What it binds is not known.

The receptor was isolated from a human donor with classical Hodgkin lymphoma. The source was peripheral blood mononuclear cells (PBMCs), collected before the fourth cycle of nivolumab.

For the CDR3, the DNA is TGCAGCGCTTACCGGGACTCCGCTTATGGCTACACCTTC. Its translation is CSAYRDSAYGYTF. The rearrangement joins TRBV29-1 to TRBJ1-2; D might be TRBD1 (5 bases). Trimming cost V 7 bases and J 5 bases, with 17 bases left between them. The CDR3 is 13 residues long. CDR1 and CDR2 from the germline V gene are SQVTM and ANQGSEA.